This T cell receptor (beta chain) was observed in a study of blood T cell repertoires in COVID-19. Overall study context: Whether acute or convalescent, the COVID-19 samples came from the United States, Italy and Spain. From T cells, B-cell-depleted T cells, or PBMCs came the material, which was cDNA or gDNA.

Original processing methods: Reference gene primer amplification gave estimated nucleated cell counts. Here immunoSEQ multiplex PCR was the method, and the copy in TCRdb shows in-frame clones only, minus some. D and trimming come from the DNA, and the V and J calls and clone size come from that table. The data contain about 220,000 clones, about three quarters of them singletons. The V and J ends lost 2 bases and 5 bases respectively, with 4 bases between them. This CDR3 comprises 13 residues. Looked up from germline, CDR1 is LGHDT and CDR2 is YNNKEL (reference sequence). This chain uses TRBV3-1 (or the pseudogene TRBV3-2) with TRBJ1-6; D gene ambiguous. The TCR sequence derives from a woman in her 70s with acute or convalescent COVID-19. Sequenced input: peripheral blood. CDR3 sequence: CASSQQDNSPLHF. DNA for the CDR3: TGTGCCAGCAGCCAACAGGATAATTCACCCCTCCACTTT.